This T cell receptor (beta chain) was recorded in a study of T cell clusters in autoimmune cytopenias. Study as a whole: Per sample, median TRB depth was roughly 50,000 reads, yielding a median approximately 2,400 distinct clonotypes. Study-level results: Primary autoimmune cytopenia patients seemingly lacked the physiological T cell clusters found in healthy donors.

TRB amplification used around 0.25 ug of peripheral blood genomic DNA. Looked up from germline, CDR1 is SGHNT and CDR2 is YYREEE (reference sequence). The CDR3 length is 12 residues. TRB rearrangements were amplified by touch-down multiplex PCR with mixed TRB-A/B primers. One entry per CDR3 protein, without DNA, is what TCRdb gives after re-calling the multiplex PCR reads. This repertoire includes fewer than 15,000 distinct CDR3 sequences. A word on this clonotype: What it recognizes is unknown.

This chain joins TRBV5-4 and TRBJ2-5; TCRdb designates TRBD1, a call that cannot be tested without DNA. The TCR comes from a human donor with an autoimmune cytopenia or autoimmune hepatitis (not recorded which). The sequencing sample was made of peripheral blood. This CDR3 reads CASSYRKETQYF.